These T cell receptor beta chains were read from a single sample in a study of shared clonotypes between healthy human individuals. Only in-frame clones appear in the TCRdb table, and some are missing; sequencing was by immunoSEQ multiplex PCR. The sample consists of around 2,000,000 clones, 90% to 95% of them appearing once. Sequenced input: naive CD4+ T cells sorted from blood. The receptors were sampled from a man aged 18 to 29 in good health. CDR3s include the opening cysteine and the closing phenylalanine or tryptophan. D genes are given only for firm matches. The size field is filled for only some rows; it gives once, few, many or a size class.

CDR3 protein: CAAAGQGHHRADTQYF
CDR3 DNA: TGTGCCGCGGCCGGACAGGGGCACCACAGGGCAGATACGCAGTATTTT
clone size: .
V gene: TRBV27
D gene: TRBD1
J gene: TRBJ2-3

CDR3 protein: CASSLDGTSGNILNTGELFF
CDR3 DNA: TGTGCCAGCAGCTTAGATGGGACTAGCGGGAACATCTTGAACACCGGGGAGCTGTTTTTT
clone size: .
V gene: TRBV11-3
D gene: TRBD2
J gene: TRBJ2-2

CDR3 protein: CASSYGGQETQYF
CDR3 DNA: TGTGCCAGCAGTTACGGGGGTCAAGAGACCCAGTACTTC
clone size: .
V gene: TRBV6-5
D gene: .
J gene: TRBJ2-5

CDR3 protein: CASSKLMNTEAFF
CDR3 DNA: TGTGCCAGCAGTAAGCTTATGAACACTGAAGCTTTCTTT
clone size: .
V gene: TRBV6-1
D gene: .
J gene: TRBJ1-1

CDR3 protein: CASGGGGLRSEQYF
CDR3 DNA: TGTGCCAGCGGAGGCGGGGGGCTAAGGAGCGAGCAGTACTTC
clone size: .
V gene: TRBV28
D gene: TRBD2
J gene: TRBJ2-7

CDR3 protein: CAISEGSGEETQYF
CDR3 DNA: TGTGCCATCAGTGAGGGTAGCGGGGAAGAGACCCAGTACTTC
clone size: .
V gene: TRBV10-3
D gene: TRBD2
J gene: TRBJ2-5

CDR3 protein: CASSEQGDSRAFF
CDR3 DNA: TGTGCCAGCAGTGAACAAGGGGACAGCAGAGCTTTCTTT
clone size: .
V gene: TRBV6-4
D gene: TRBD1
J gene: TRBJ1-1

CDR3 protein: CASTEVGQGVAYEQYF
CDR3 DNA: TGTGCCAGCACCGAAGTGGGACAGGGAGTGGCCTACGAGCAGTACTTC
clone size: few
V gene: TRBV7-9
D gene: TRBD1
J gene: TRBJ2-7

CDR3 protein: CASSITGTKAGGYTF
CDR3 DNA: TGTGCCAGTAGTATAACTGGGACTAAAGCTGGTGGCTACACCTTC
clone size: .
V gene: TRBV19
D gene: .
J gene: TRBJ1-2

CDR3 protein: CASSPGGGTLTEYF
CDR3 DNA: TGCGCCAGCAGCCCCGGCGGGGGGACCCTTACGGAGTACTTC
clone size: once
V gene: TRBV5-1
D gene: TRBD2
J gene: TRBJ2-7

CDR3 protein: CATSRMAKDSNQPQHF
CDR3 DNA: TGTGCCACCAGCAGAATGGCAAAAGATAGCAATCAGCCCCAGCATTTT
clone size: .
V gene: TRBV15
D gene: .
J gene: TRBJ1-5

CDR3 protein: CASSRDRGQYNEQFF
CDR3 DNA: TGTGCCAGCAGCCGTGACAGGGGTCAATACAATGAGCAGTTCTTC
clone size: .
V gene: TRBV7-6
D gene: TRBD1
J gene: TRBJ2-1

CDR3 protein: CASSSQGPNTGELFF
CDR3 DNA: TGTGCCAGCAGCTCCCAGGGGCCGAACACCGGGGAGCTGTTTTTT
clone size: .
V gene: TRBV7-2
D gene: .
J gene: TRBJ2-2

CDR3 protein: CASSPPGGVQETQYF
CDR3 DNA: TGTGCCAGCAGCCCCCCGGGAGGGGTCCAAGAGACCCAGTACTTC
clone size: once
V gene: TRBV5-4
D gene: TRBD2
J gene: TRBJ2-5

CDR3 protein: CASSYVGGRNSPLHF
CDR3 DNA: TGTGCCAGCAGTTACGTGGGGGGCCGTAATTCACCCCTCCACTTT
clone size: .
V gene: TRBV6-5
D gene: .
J gene: TRBJ1-6

CDR3 protein: CASSLPGLGTDTQYF
CDR3 DNA: TGTGCCAGCAGTTTACCGGGACTAGGCACAGATACGCAGTATTTT
clone size: .
V gene: TRBV28
D gene: TRBD2
J gene: TRBJ2-3

CDR3 protein: CASRTQNTGELFF
CDR3 DNA: TGTGCCAGCAGAACTCAGAACACCGGGGAGCTGTTTTTT
clone size: .
V gene: TRBV28
D gene: .
J gene: TRBJ2-2

CDR3 protein: CASSVHYGAGELFF
CDR3 DNA: TGTGCCAGCAGTGTTCACTACGGGGCCGGGGAGCTGTTTTTT
clone size: .
V gene: TRBV2
D gene: .
J gene: TRBJ2-2

CDR3 protein: CASSIDPGSGELFF
CDR3 DNA: TGTGCCAGTAGTATAGACCCGGGGTCCGGGGAGCTGTTTTTT
clone size: .
V gene: TRBV19
D gene: .
J gene: TRBJ2-2

CDR3 protein: CASSYLGGVSYNEQFF
CDR3 DNA: TGTGCCAGCAGTTACTTAGGGGGGGTCTCCTACAATGAGCAGTTCTTC
clone size: once
V gene: TRBV6-5
D gene: .
J gene: TRBJ2-1

CDR3 protein: CASSQGTTSTDTQYF
CDR3 DNA: TGTGCCAGCAGCCAAGGGACTACAAGCACAGATACGCAGTATTTT
clone size: .
V gene: TRBV4-2
D gene: .
J gene: TRBJ2-3

CDR3 protein: CASSWIPGQRDTEAFF
CDR3 DNA: TGTGCCAGCAGCTGGATTCCGGGACAGAGGGACACTGAAGCTTTCTTT
clone size: .
V gene: TRBV7-2
D gene: TRBD1
J gene: TRBJ1-1

CDR3 protein: CASSTVGGAFYGYTF
CDR3 DNA: TGTGCCAGTAGTACCGTCGGAGGGGCGTTCTATGGCTACACCTTC
clone size: .
V gene: TRBV19
D gene: .
J gene: TRBJ1-2

CDR3 protein: CASSVGGVNQPQHF
CDR3 DNA: TGTGCCAGCAGTGTAGGAGGTGTCAACCAGCCCCAGCATTTT
clone size: .
V gene: TRBV2
D gene: .
J gene: TRBJ1-5

CDR3 protein: CASSLGTRWVNEQFF
CDR3 DNA: TGTGCCAGCAGCTTGGGCACCAGATGGGTTAATGAGCAGTTCTTC
clone size: .
V gene: TRBV5-6
D gene: .
J gene: TRBJ2-1

CDR3 protein: CASSPQESVNTEAFF
CDR3 DNA: TGTGCCAGCTCACCACAGGAGAGCGTGAACACTGAAGCTTTCTTT
clone size: .
V gene: TRBV18
D gene: .
J gene: TRBJ1-1

CDR3 protein: CAWTQDSSGANVLTF
CDR3 DNA: TGTGCCTGGACCCAGGACAGCTCTGGGGCCAACGTCCTGACTTTC
clone size: .
V gene: TRBV30
D gene: .
J gene: TRBJ2-6

CDR3 protein: CASSYSGIQNEQFF
CDR3 DNA: TGTGCCAGCAGCTACTCCGGGATCCAGAATGAGCAGTTCTTC
clone size: .
V gene: TRBV7-9
D gene: .
J gene: TRBJ2-1

CDR3 protein: CASRTGQGANEQFF
CDR3 DNA: TGTGCCAGTAGGACGGGACAGGGGGCGAATGAGCAGTTCTTC
clone size: .
V gene: TRBV6-6
D gene: TRBD1
J gene: TRBJ2-1

CDR3 protein: CAISGGEKLFF
CDR3 DNA: TGTGCCATCAGTGGGGGGGAAAAACTGTTTTTT
clone size: .
V gene: TRBV10-3
D gene: .
J gene: TRBJ1-4

CDR3 protein: CAISRGERETQYF
CDR3 DNA: TGTGCCATCTCCCGAGGGGAGCGAGAGACCCAGTACTTC
clone size: .
V gene: TRBV10-3
D gene: .
J gene: TRBJ2-5

CDR3 protein: CASSIGTGRAGANVLTF
CDR3 DNA: TGTGCCAGTAGTATTGGGACAGGGAGGGCTGGGGCCAACGTCCTGACTTTC
clone size: .
V gene: TRBV19
D gene: TRBD1
J gene: TRBJ2-6

CDR3 protein: CAIHLTGTDTQYF
CDR3 DNA: TGCGCCATCCACCTTACCGGCACAGATACGCAGTATTTT
clone size: .
V gene: TRBV10-2
D gene: .
J gene: TRBJ2-3

CDR3 protein: CASSWGGDRSYEQYF
CDR3 DNA: TGTGCCAGCAGCTGGGGAGGGGACCGATCCTACGAGCAGTACTTC
clone size: .
V gene: TRBV5-4
D gene: TRBD2
J gene: TRBJ2-7

CDR3 protein: CASSLEDEQYF
CDR3 DNA: TGCGCCAGCAGCTTGGAGGACGAGCAGTACTTC
clone size: few
V gene: TRBV5-1
D gene: .
J gene: TRBJ2-7

CDR3 protein: CASSTGTAQETQYF
CDR3 DNA: TGCGCCAGCAGCACGGGGACCGCACAAGAGACCCAGTACTTC
clone size: .
V gene: TRBV10-1
D gene: .
J gene: TRBJ2-5

CDR3 protein: CASSLAGGNYNEQFF
CDR3 DNA: TGTGCCAGCAGCCTAGCGGGGGGAAATTACAATGAGCAGTTCTTC
clone size: .
V gene: TRBV28
D gene: TRBD2
J gene: TRBJ2-1

CDR3 protein: CASSLEETQYF
CDR3 DNA: TGTGCCAGCTCACTAGAAGAGACCCAGTACTTC
clone size: .
V gene: TRBV18
D gene: .
J gene: TRBJ2-5

CDR3 protein: CASSLVDRAFF
CDR3 DNA: TGTGCCAGCAGTTTAGTAGATCGGGCTTTCTTT
clone size: .
V gene: TRBV6-1
D gene: .
J gene: TRBJ1-1

CDR3 protein: CASSRMLAGYEQYF
CDR3 DNA: TGTGCCAGCAGCCGAATGCTAGCGGGGTACGAGCAGTACTTC
clone size: .
V gene: TRBV6-5
D gene: TRBD2
J gene: TRBJ2-7

CDR3 protein: CSVALAGIYNEQFF
CDR3 DNA: TGCAGCGTTGCCCTAGCGGGGATTTACAATGAGCAGTTCTTC
clone size: .
V gene: TRBV29-1
D gene: TRBD2
J gene: TRBJ2-1

CDR3 protein: CAIRDRTGGINYGYTF
CDR3 DNA: TGTGCCATCAGGGATAGGACAGGGGGCATCAACTATGGCTACACCTTC
clone size: .
V gene: TRBV10-3
D gene: TRBD1
J gene: TRBJ1-2

CDR3 protein: CSVVRAGLSTDTQYF
CDR3 DNA: TGCAGCGTTGTCCGCGCGGGACTGAGCACAGATACGCAGTATTTT
clone size: .
V gene: TRBV29-1
D gene: .
J gene: TRBJ2-3

CDR3 protein: CAISELDTIYF
CDR3 DNA: TGTGCCATCAGTGAATTGGACACCATATATTTT
clone size: .
V gene: TRBV10-3
D gene: .
J gene: TRBJ1-3

CDR3 protein: CASSFETRQETQYF
CDR3 DNA: TGTGCCAGCAGCTTCGAGACTAGACAAGAGACCCAGTACTTC
clone size: .
V gene: TRBV5-4
D gene: .
J gene: TRBJ2-5

CDR3 protein: CASSDQGGVDTEAFF
CDR3 DNA: TGTGCCAGCAGTGATCAGGGAGGGGTGGACACTGAAGCTTTCTTT
clone size: .
V gene: TRBV6-1
D gene: .
J gene: TRBJ1-1

CDR3 protein: CASSARGAYNEQFF
CDR3 DNA: TGCGCCAGCAGTGCCCGGGGAGCCTACAATGAGCAGTTCTTC
clone size: .
V gene: TRBV10-1
D gene: .
J gene: TRBJ2-1